This TCR beta chain appears in the sequencing data of a study of blood T cell repertoires in COVID-19. From germline, CDR1 is SGHVS and CDR2 FQNEAQ. The CDR3 covers 15 residues. V lost 8 bases and J lost 0, with 14 bases in between. This table comes from immunoSEQ multiplex PCR, and its TCRdb copy is limited to in-frame clones, with some not included. The profile shows about 260,000 clones, around 84% of them singletons. The chain uses TRBV7-8 and TRBJ1-3; TRBD1 is a possible D gene (5 bases). This clonotype originated in a woman aged 55 to 70 with COVID-19, enrolled during active disease. Sequenced sample: peripheral blood. The CDR3 DNA reads TGTGCCAGCGGGGCAGACCTTTTCTCTGGAAACACCATATATTTT. It translates to CASGADLFSGNTIYF.